The clone carrying this T cell receptor (beta chain) appeared once. The antigen is undetermined. This sample stems from a study of long-term antiretroviral therapy in people with HIV. General observations from the study: Clones expanded before ART dominated the repertoire at all time points.

The authors ran the immunoSEQ assay, v3.0, at survey level. Only in-frame clones appear in the TCRdb table, and some are missing; sequencing was by immunoSEQ multiplex PCR. The sample yields 9,500 to 11,000 clones, under 80% seen once. V trimming: 2 bases; J trimming: 3 bases; junction bases outside the gene matches: 6. There are 14 residues in the CDR3. Germline values: CDR1 GTSNPN, CDR2 SVGIG (reference sequence). Without exception, participants with HIV were treated in the United States. The source is a man aged 30 to 45 with HIV. The sample consisted of unsorted PBMCs, taken at the start of antiretroviral therapy, before treatment. The chain carries TRBV30 and TRBJ1-2; 7 positions match TRBD1. The CDR3 region is CAWSRGGTDYGYTF. DNA of the CDR3: TGTGCCTGGAGTAGGGGCGGGACAGACTATGGCTACACCTTC.